One sample yielded the 14 T cell receptor beta chains listed below, sequenced in a study of blood T cell repertoires in COVID-19. The assay was immunoSEQ multiplex PCR, and TCRdb's table has in-frame clones only and misses some. Of some 190,000 clones in the sample, more than 75% are singletons; the top ten hold roughly 17%. Sequencing used PBMCs or T cells enriched from blood (not recorded which). These receptors came from a woman aged 45-60 years with acute COVID-19.

CDR3: CASSLGRTGGTNEKLFF. CDR3 nucleotide sequence: TGTGCCAGCAGCTTAGGTCGGACAGGTGGAACTAATGAAAAACTGTTTTTT. The chain uses TRBV7-2 and TRBJ1-4, with 7 positions matching TRBD1. The length of the CDR3 is 17 residues. J gave up 1 base and V 1 base, and 6 bases lay outside the gene matches. Germline V lookup: CDR1 SGHTA, CDR2 FQGNSA.

This chain uses TRBV4-2 with TRBJ2-1, with 8 nucleotides matching TRBD2. The CDR3 contains 16 residues. Unmatched junction bases numbered 9, after V lost 1 base and J lost 7 bases. Per the germline V gene, CDR1 is LGHNA and CDR2 is YNFKEQ. In nucleotides, the CDR3 is TGTGCCAGCAGCCAAGTTATCGGGCGGGGGGAGAATGAGCAGTTCTTC. Its translation is CASSQVIGRGENEQFF.

The J gene is TRBJ2-1, the V gene TRBV6-2 or TRBV6-3, with TRBD1 matching over 7 bases. The germline gives CDR1 MNHEY, CDR2 SVGEGT. The junction had 1 base not matched to a gene; V was cut back by 5 bases and J by 9 bases. The CDR3 is 11 residues long. CDR3 amino acids: CASSHRGEQFF. The CDR3 coding sequence is TGTGCCAGCAGTCACAGGGGTGAGCAGTTCTTC.

This chain joins TRBV28 and TRBJ2-7; 8 bases agree with TRBD1. V gave up 6 bases and J gave up 2 bases; unmatched junction bases: 9. Germline V gene lookup returns CDR1 MDHEN and CDR2 SYDVKM. CDR3 length equals 15 residues. CDR3 in amino acids: CASSRRQGMTYEQYV. CDR3 DNA sequence: TGTGCCAGCAGCCGAAGACAGGGGATGACCTACGAGCAGTACGTC.

This clone appeared a few times. The rearrangement links TRBV7-2 to TRBJ1-2; D perhaps matches TRBD1 (6 bases). This CDR3 is built from 15 residues. Germline CDR1 SGHTA, CDR2 FQGNSA. V was shortened by 5 bases and J by 0 bases, with 13 bases between the two germline ends. As DNA, the CDR3 is TGTGCCAGCAGCATCAACAGGGCTACTAACTATGGCTACACCTTC. Translated, it gives CASSINRATNYGYTF.

This rearrangement joins TRBV4-1 to TRBJ1-4, with D perhaps matching TRBD1 (5 bases). The CDR3 spans 15 residues. CDR1 is MGHRA and CDR2 is YSYEKL in the germline V gene. V was cut by 0 bases and J by 8 bases, with 13 bases left in between. The DNA for the CDR3 is TGCGCCAGCAGCCAAGATCGTCAGGGAAGGGAAAAACTGTTTTTT. This gives the protein CASSQDRQGREKLFF.

The chain uses TRBV2 and TRBJ2-5, with D possibly being TRBD1 (5 bases). Germline V CDR1 and CDR2: SNHLY, FYNNEI. The CDR3 contains 13 residues. Trimming cost V 6 bases and J 7 bases, with 15 bases left between them. This CDR3 is CASRDTPDGTQYF. Written as DNA, the CDR3 is TGTGCCAGCAGGGACACTCCTGACGGGACCCAGTACTTC.

This clone was detected only a few times. V gene TRBV13 combines with J gene TRBJ2-2; 8 positions match TRBD1. The CDR3 extends over 14 amino acids. The trim removed 5 bases at V and 8 bases at J, leaving 7 bases unmatched. CDR1 PRHDT and CDR2 FYEKMQ come from the germline V gene (reference sequence). CDR3 sequence reads: CASSQQGVLGELFF. DNA of the CDR3: TGTGCCAGCAGCCAACAGGGGGTGTTAGGGGAGCTGTTTTTT.

This chain joins TRBV6-1 and TRBJ1-4; perhaps TRBD1 as D (6 bases). Germline values: CDR1 MNHNS, CDR2 SASEGT. This CDR3 region has 15 residues. V lost 2 bases, J lost 12 bases, and 19 bases lay in between. In DNA form, the CDR3 reads TGTGCCAGCAGTGAACAGGGACCCCTGTCAGGGGAACTGTTTTTT. Its protein product is CASSEQGPLSGELFF.

V and J are TRBV6-5 and TRBJ1-5; D not resolved. Trimming pared 5 bases from V and 2 bases from J, leaving 10 bases between. The germline V gene encodes CDR1 MNHEY and CDR2 SVGAGI. CDR3 length: 14 residues. CDR3 protein: CASSTREGNQPQHF. The CDR3 DNA is TGTGCCAGCAGTACTAGGGAGGGCAATCAGCCCCAGCATTTT.

V is TRBV24-1 and J is TRBJ2-5; a possible D gene is TRBD2 (6 bases). This CDR3 has 16 residues. The V end was cut by 0 bases, the J end by 3 bases, with 13 bases between. Per germline, CDR1 KGHDR and CDR2 SFDVKD. The CDR3 sequence is CATSDLRKTREETQYF. CDR3 bases: TGTGCCACCAGTGATTTGCGGAAGACTAGAGAAGAGACCCAGTACTTC.

The chain carries TRBV18 and TRBJ1-4; 8 positions agree with TRBD1. From germline, CDR1 is KGHSH and CDR2 LQKENI. CDR3 length: 15 amino acids. Trimming removed 3 bases from V and 8 bases from J; junction bases left unmatched: 8. The CDR3 here is CASSPQRQGREKLFF. The DNA of the CDR3 is TGTGCCAGCTCACCGCAGCGACAGGGGCGGGAAAAACTGTTTTTT.

The rearrangement links TRBV7-6 to TRBJ1-5, with D perhaps TRBD1 (5 bases). Trimming removed 5 bases from V and 2 bases from J, with 13 bases in between. CDR1 SGHVS and CDR2 FNYEAQ come from the germline V gene. The length of the CDR3 is 15 residues. In DNA, the CDR3 is TGTGCCAGCAGCGCTTGGGGGGGTGGCAATCAGCCCCAGCATTTT. This gives the protein CASSAWGGGNQPQHF.

The chain recombines TRBV6-2 or TRBV6-3 with TRBJ1-6, with TRBD1 identical over 7 bases. The CDR3 length is 16 residues. Trimming took 2 bases from V and 0 from J; bases not matched to a gene: 1. Germline CDR1 MNHEY, CDR2 SVGEGT. CDR3 protein: CASSYRDSSYNSPLHF. The CDR3 bases are TGTGCCAGCAGTTACAGGGACAGCTCCTATAATTCACCCCTCCACTTT.